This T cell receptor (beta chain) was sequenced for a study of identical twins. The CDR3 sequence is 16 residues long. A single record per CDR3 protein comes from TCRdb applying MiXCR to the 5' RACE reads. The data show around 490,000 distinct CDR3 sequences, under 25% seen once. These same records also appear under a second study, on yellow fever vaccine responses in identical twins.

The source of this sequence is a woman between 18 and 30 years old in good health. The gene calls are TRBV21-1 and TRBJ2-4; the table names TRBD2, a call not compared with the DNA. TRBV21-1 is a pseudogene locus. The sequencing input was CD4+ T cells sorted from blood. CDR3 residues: CASSSDSGGSKNIQYF. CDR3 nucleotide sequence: TGTGCCAGCAGCAGCGACAGTGGAGGGTCCAAAAACATTCAGTACTTC.